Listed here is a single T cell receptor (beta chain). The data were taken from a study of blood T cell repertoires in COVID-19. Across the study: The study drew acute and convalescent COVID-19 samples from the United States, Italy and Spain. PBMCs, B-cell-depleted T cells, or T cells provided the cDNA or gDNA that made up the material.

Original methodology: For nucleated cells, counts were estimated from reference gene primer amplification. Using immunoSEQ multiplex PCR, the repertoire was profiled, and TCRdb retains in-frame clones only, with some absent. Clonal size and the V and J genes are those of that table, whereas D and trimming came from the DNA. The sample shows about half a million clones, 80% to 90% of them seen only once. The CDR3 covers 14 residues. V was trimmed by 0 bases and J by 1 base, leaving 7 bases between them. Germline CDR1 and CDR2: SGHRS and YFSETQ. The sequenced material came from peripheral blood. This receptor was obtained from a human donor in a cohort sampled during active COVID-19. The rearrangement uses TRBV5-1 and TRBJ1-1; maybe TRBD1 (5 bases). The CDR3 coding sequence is TGCGCCAGCAGCTTGGGGAGGGGGAACACTGAAGCTTTCTTT. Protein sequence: CASSLGRGNTEAFF.